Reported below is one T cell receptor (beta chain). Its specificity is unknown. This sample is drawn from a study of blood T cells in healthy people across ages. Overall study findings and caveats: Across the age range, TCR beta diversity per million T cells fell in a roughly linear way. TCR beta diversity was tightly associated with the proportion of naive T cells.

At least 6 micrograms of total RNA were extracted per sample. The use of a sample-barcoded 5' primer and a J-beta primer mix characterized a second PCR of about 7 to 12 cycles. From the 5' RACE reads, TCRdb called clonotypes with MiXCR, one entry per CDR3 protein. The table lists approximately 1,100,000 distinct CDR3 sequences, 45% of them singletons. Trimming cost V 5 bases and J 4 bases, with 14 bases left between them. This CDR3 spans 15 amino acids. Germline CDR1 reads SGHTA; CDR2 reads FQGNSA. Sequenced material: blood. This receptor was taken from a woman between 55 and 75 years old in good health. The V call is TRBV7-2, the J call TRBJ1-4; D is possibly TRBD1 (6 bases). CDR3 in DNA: TGTGCCAGCAGCCTACTGAGGGGGTTTAATGAAAAACTGTTTTTT. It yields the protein CASSLLRGFNEKLFF. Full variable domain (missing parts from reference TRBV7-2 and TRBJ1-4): GAGVSQSPSNKVTEKGKDVELRCDPISGHTALYWYRQSLGQGLEFLIYFQGNSAPDKSGLPSDRFSAERTGGSVSTLTIQRTQQEDSAVYLCASSLLRGFNEKLFFGSGTQLSVL.